The 2 T cell receptor beta chains below all came from one sample that was sequenced in a study of cytotoxic CD8 clonotypes in ibrutinib-treated CLL. The assay was immunoSEQ multiplex PCR, and TCRdb's table has in-frame clones only and misses some. The sample yields a few hundred thousand clones, roughly two thirds seen once. Specimen: PBMCs, collected after 36 months of ibrutinib treatment. Receptor source: a human donor with chronic lymphocytic leukemia.

CDR3 coding DNA: TGTGCCAGCAGCGCCCATGAGCAGTTCTTC. This gives the protein CASSAHEQFF. V usage is TRBV9 and J usage is TRBJ2-1; no firm D call. CDR3 length equals 10 residues. V gave up 3 bases and J gave up 8 bases, with 3 bases separating them. Germline V gives CDR1 SGDLS, CDR2 YYNGEE.

The V gene is TRBV7-2, the J gene TRBJ2-4; D remains unclear. Trimming took 5 bases from V and 0 from J, leaving 8 bases between them. The germline gives CDR1 SGHTA, CDR2 FQGNSA. This CDR3 spans 14 amino acids. The chain's CDR3 is CASSEVIAKNIQYF. CDR3 DNA: TGTGCCAGCAGCGAAGTCATAGCCAAAAACATTCAGTACTTC.